This T cell receptor (beta chain) was documented in a study of blood T cell repertoires in COVID-19. Study information: There were acute and convalescent COVID-19 samples, and they came from the United States, Italy and Spain. The cDNA or gDNA used as material had been derived from T cells, B-cell-depleted T cells, or PBMCs.

Original analysis: From reference gene primer amplification, estimates of nucleated cell counts were derived. Repertoires were generated with immunoSEQ multiplex PCR, while TCRdb's copy carries only in-frame clones and drops some. The DNA was the basis for D and trimming; V, J and clone size are from that table. The sample includes about 37,000 clones, roughly 78% seen only once; the top ten take around an eighth. CDR1 is LNHDA, CDR2 SQIVND, per germline (reference sequence). The length of the CDR3 is 16 residues. V shed 5 bases and J shed 2 bases, with 16 bases lying between them. Sequenced input: peripheral blood. This TCR was sampled from a woman in her seventies with acute or convalescent COVID-19. The rearrangement links TRBV19 to TRBJ1-5, with D perhaps TRBD1 (5 bases). Written as DNA, the CDR3 is TGTGCCAGTAGTGGAGACAGAGCTCAAGGCAATCAGCCCCAGCATTTT. Translation: CASSGDRAQGNQPQHF.